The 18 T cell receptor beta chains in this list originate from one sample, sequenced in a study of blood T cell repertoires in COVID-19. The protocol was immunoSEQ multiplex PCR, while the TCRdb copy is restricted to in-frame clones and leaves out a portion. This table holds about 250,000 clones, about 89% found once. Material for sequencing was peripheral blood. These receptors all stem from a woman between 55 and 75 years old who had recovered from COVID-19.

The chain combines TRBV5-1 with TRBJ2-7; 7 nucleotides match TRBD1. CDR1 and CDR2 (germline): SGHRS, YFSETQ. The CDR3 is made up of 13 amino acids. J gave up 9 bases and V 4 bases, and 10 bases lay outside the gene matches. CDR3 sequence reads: CASSEDRTLRQYF. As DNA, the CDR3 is TGCGCCAGCAGCGAGGACAGGACCCTGAGGCAGTACTTC.

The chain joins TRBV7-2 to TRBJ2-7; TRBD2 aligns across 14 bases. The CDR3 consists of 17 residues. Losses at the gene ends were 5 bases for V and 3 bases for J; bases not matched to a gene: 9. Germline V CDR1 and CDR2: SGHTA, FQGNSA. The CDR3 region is CASSVTGLAGALYEQYF. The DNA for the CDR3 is TGTGCCAGCAGCGTGACGGGACTAGCGGGGGCGCTCTACGAGCAGTACTTC.

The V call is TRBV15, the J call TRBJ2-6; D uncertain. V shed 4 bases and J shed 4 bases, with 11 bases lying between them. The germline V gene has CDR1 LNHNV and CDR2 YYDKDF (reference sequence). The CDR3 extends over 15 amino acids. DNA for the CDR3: TGTGCCACCAGCATAAGACCACAGGGGGCCAACGTCCTGACTTTC. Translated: CATSIRPQGANVLTF.

This CDR3 is CASANSAGGTDTQYF. Here the CDR3 DNA reads TGTGCCAGCGCCAACAGTGCGGGGGGCACAGATACGCAGTATTTT. This sequence joins TRBV6-6 and TRBJ2-3; 7 nucleotides line up with TRBD2. The germline gives CDR1 MNHNY, CDR2 SVGAGI (reference sequence). This CDR3 is built from 15 residues. Trimming cost V 8 bases and J 1 base; bases outside gene matches: 9.

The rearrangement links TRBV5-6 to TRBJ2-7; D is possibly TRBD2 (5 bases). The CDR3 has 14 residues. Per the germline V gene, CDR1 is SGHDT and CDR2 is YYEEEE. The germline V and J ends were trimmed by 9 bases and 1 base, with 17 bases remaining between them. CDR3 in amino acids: CATHPAGLSYEQYF. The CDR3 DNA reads TGTGCCACCCACCCGGCCGGACTTTCCTACGAGCAGTACTTC. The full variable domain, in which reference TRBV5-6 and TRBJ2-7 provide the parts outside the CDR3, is DAGVTQSPTHLIKTRGQQVTLRCSPKSGHDTVSWYQQALGQGPQFIFQYYEEEERQRGNFPDRFSGHQFPNYSSELNVNALLLGDSALYLCATHPAGLSYEQYFGPGTRLTVT.

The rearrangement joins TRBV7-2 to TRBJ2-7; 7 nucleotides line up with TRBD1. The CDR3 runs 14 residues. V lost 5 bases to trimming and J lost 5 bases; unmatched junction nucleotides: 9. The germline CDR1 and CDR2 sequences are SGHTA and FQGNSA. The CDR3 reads CASSRSGQGDEQYF. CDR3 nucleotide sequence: TGTGCCAGCAGCAGATCCGGTCAGGGGGACGAGCAGTACTTC.

The CDR3 coding sequence is TGTGCCAGCAGCTTACCTCCTTCGAAACAGGGAAAGAGGGGCAATCAGCCCCAGCATTTT. Its protein product is CASSLPPSKQGKRGNQPQHF. The chain is built from TRBV7-3 and TRBJ1-5, with D tentatively TRBD1 (6 bases). The germline CDR1 and CDR2 sequences are SGHTA and FQGTGA. The CDR3 length is 20 residues. Trimming left V 2 bases short and J 2 bases short, with 25 bases between.

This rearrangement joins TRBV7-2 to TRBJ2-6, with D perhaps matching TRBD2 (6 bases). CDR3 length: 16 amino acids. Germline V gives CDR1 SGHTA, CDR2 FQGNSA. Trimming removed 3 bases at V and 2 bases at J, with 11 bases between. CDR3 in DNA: TGTGCCAGCAGCTTGTGGGGGGATGCTGGGGCCAACGTCCTGACTTTC. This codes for CASSLWGDAGANVLTF.

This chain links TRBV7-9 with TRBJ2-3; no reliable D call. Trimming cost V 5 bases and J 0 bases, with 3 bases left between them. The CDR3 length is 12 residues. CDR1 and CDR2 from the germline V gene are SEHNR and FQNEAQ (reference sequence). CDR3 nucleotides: TGTGCCAGCAGCCCTAGCACAGATACGCAGTATTTT. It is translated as CASSPSTDTQYF.

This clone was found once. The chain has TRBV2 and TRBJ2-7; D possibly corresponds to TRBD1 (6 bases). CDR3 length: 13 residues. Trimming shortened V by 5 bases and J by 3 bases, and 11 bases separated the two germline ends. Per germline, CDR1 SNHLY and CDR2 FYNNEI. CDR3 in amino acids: CASSQDSHYEQYF. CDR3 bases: TGTGCCAGCAGTCAGGACAGCCACTACGAGCAGTACTTC.

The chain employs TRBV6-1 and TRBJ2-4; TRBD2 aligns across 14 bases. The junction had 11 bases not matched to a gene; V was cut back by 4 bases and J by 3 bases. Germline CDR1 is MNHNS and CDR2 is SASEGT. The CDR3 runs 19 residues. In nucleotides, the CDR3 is TGTGCCAGCAGTGGGGCCCCGGGACTAGCGGGGGCCGTCAAAAACATTCAGTACTTC. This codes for CASSGAPGLAGAVKNIQYF.

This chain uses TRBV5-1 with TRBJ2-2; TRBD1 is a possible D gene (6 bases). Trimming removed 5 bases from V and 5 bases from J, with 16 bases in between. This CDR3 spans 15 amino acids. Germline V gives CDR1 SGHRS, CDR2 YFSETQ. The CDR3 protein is CASRKTGTSTGELFF. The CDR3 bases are TGCGCCAGCAGGAAGACCGGGACATCAACCGGGGAGCTGTTTTTT.

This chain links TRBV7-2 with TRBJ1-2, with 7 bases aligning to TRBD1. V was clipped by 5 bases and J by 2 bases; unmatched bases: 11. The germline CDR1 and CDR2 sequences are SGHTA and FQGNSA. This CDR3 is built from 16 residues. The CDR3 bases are TGTGCCAGCAGCCCTTGGGGACAGCGGGGGAACTATGGCTACACCTTC. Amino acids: CASSPWGQRGNYGYTF. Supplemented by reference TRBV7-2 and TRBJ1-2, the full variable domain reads GAGVSQSPSNKVTEKGKDVELRCDPISGHTALYWYRQSLGQGLEFLIYFQGNSAPDKSGLPSDRFSAERTGGSVSTLTIQRTQQEDSAVYLCASSPWGQRGNYGYTFGSGTRLTVV.

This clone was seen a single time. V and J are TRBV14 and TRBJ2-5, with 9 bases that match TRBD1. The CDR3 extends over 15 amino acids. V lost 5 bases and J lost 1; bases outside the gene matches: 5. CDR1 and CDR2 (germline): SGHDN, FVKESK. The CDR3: CASSKWTGAQETQYF. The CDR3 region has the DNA TGTGCCAGCAGCAAGTGGACAGGGGCCCAAGAGACCCAGTACTTC.

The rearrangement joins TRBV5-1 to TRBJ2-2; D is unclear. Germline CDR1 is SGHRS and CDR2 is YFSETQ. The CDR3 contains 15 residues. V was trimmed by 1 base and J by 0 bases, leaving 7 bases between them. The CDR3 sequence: CASSLLAANTGELFF. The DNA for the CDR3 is TGCGCCAGCAGCTTGTTGGCAGCGAACACCGGGGAGCTGTTTTTT.

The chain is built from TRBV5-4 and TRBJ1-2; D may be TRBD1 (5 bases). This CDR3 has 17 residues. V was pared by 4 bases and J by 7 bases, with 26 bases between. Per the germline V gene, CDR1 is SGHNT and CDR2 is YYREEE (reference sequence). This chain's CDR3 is CASSPRGDLTQRGGYTF. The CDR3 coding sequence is TGTGCCAGCAGCCCCCGCGGGGACTTAACGCAAAGGGGTGGCTACACCTTC.

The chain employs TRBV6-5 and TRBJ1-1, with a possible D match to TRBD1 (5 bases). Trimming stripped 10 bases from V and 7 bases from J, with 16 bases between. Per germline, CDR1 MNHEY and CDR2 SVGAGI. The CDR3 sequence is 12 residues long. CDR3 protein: CATLRGGFEAFF. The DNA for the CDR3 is TGTGCCACCCTCCGGGGGGGGTTTGAAGCTTTCTTT.

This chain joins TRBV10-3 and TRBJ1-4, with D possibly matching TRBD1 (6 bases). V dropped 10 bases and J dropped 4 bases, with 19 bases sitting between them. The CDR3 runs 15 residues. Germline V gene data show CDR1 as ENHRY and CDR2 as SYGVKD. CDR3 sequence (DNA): TGTGCCACCGGGGGCGGGGGGCGAAGTAATGAAAAACTGTTTTTT. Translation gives CATGGGGRSNEKLFF.